Following are 13 T cell receptor beta chains from one sample sequenced in a study of human CD4 T cells and Enterobacteriaceae. TCRdb's table, derived via immunoSEQ multiplex PCR, lists solely in-frame clones and lacks some. In the table there are some 30,000 clones, 70% to 85% of which are singletons. The memory gate held CD4+ cells that were not CD45RA+CCR7+CD95- naive cells, over 98% pure. Sample: memory CD4+ T cells from blood. The receptors were sampled from a human donor in good health.

The genes are TRBV7-9 and TRBJ2-7, with D hard to call. CDR1 and CDR2 (germline): SEHNR, FQNEAQ (reference sequence). There are 18 residues in the CDR3. The V and J ends lost 0 bases and 0 bases respectively, with 18 bases between them. The CDR3 coding sequence is TGTGCCAGCAGCTTAGCCGGCGGTACTACTATTAGCTCCTACGAGCAGTACTTC. It yields the protein CASSLAGGTTISSYEQYF.

The gene calls are TRBV9 and TRBJ2-5; D gene unclear. The CDR3 contains 13 residues. Trimming took 0 bases from V and 5 from J, leaving 8 bases between them. Germline loops: CDR1 SGDLS, CDR2 YYNGEE. The DNA for the CDR3 is TGTGCCAGCAGCGTAGAGTATTCGGAGACCCAGTACTTC. Amino acids: CASSVEYSETQYF.

This clone was seen only a few times. The V and J genes are TRBV6-6 and TRBJ1-2; D unclear. Germline V gives CDR1 MNHNY, CDR2 SVGAGI (reference sequence). The CDR3 consists of 13 residues. The ends were cut back, 2 bases at V and 2 bases at J, with 6 bases in the middle. CDR3 nucleotide sequence: TGTGCCAGCAGTTACGGAGAGAACTATGGCTACACCTTC. Protein product: CASSYGENYGYTF.

This clone was counted a few times. The chain uses TRBV19 and TRBJ1-2, with D maybe TRBD1 (6 bases). The V end was cut by 2 bases, the J end by 2 bases, with 24 bases between. Germline CDR1 and CDR2: LNHDA and SQIVND (reference sequence). CDR3 length equals 19 residues. CDR3 DNA: TGTGCCAGTAGTATACAGGGGCCGACCACTCTAATGCCCAACTATGGCTACACCTTC. Its protein product is CASSIQGPTTLMPNYGYTF.

CDR3 sequence reads: CASSQEYSVTSGSRRDTQYF. The CDR3 region has the DNA TGTGCCAGCAGCCAAGAGTATTCGGTTACTAGCGGGAGTCGGCGAGATACGCAGTATTTT. The J gene is TRBJ2-3, the V gene TRBV4-2, with 11 positions matching TRBD2. V shed 0 bases, J shed 5 bases, and the junction held 16 bases outside the gene matches. CDR3 size: 20 residues. In germline, CDR1 is LGHNA, CDR2 YNFKEQ.

This chain links TRBV5-1 with TRBJ2-3; 7 nucleotides align to TRBD2. This CDR3 has 16 residues. The germline gives CDR1 SGHRS, CDR2 YFSETQ. V dropped 1 base and J dropped 1; count of bases not matched to a gene: 6. The CDR3 here is CASSLFAGVGTDTQYF. CDR3 bases: TGCGCCAGCAGCTTGTTCGCGGGAGTAGGCACAGATACGCAGTATTTT.

The chain couples TRBV5-1 to TRBJ2-1; 8 positions agree with TRBD1. Germline V lookup: CDR1 SGHRS, CDR2 YFSETQ. The CDR3 loop spans 14 amino acids. The ends lost 4 bases at V and 4 bases at J; junction bases unmatched: 4. The CDR3 DNA sequence: TGCGCCAGCAGCGGGACAGGCGAGTACAATGAGCAGTTCTTC. Its protein product is CASSGTGEYNEQFF.

V and J are TRBV19 and TRBJ1-1; D is unresolved. Germline V gives CDR1 LNHDA, CDR2 SQIVND (reference sequence). The CDR3 covers 13 residues. The V end lost 5 bases, the J end lost 7 bases, and 14 bases lay between the germline ends. For the CDR3, the DNA is TGTGCCAGTAGTTTGGAACGCCGGGGTGAAGCTTTCTTT. Translated, it gives CASSLERRGEAFF.

This chain uses TRBV25-1 with TRBJ2-1; 11 bases match TRBD2. V shed 6 bases, J shed 10 bases, and the junction held 14 bases outside the gene matches. Germline V gene lookup returns CDR1 MGHDK and CDR2 SYGVNS. This CDR3 region has 16 residues. Here the CDR3 DNA reads TGTGCCAGCAGACAACCTAGTAGCGGGAGGGCGGGGGAGCAGTTCTTC. Encoded protein: CASRQPSSGRAGEQFF.

The rearrangement uses TRBV27 and TRBJ2-1; D is possibly TRBD1 (6 bases). There are 18 residues in the CDR3. From germline, CDR1 is MNHEY and CDR2 SMNVEV (reference sequence). V was shortened by 2 bases and J by 7 bases, with 24 bases between the two germline ends. CDR3 amino acids: CASSLRSGDKVIFNEQFF. In nucleotides, the CDR3 is TGTGCCAGCAGTTTAAGGTCCGGGGACAAGGTTATATTTAATGAGCAGTTCTTC.

The genes are TRBV4-2 and TRBJ1-1; D gene ambiguous. Germline lookup yields CDR1 LGHNA and CDR2 YNFKEQ. The CDR3 extends over 14 amino acids. Trimming pared 1 base from V and 6 bases from J, leaving 12 bases between. This CDR3 reads CASSQVWLGPEAFF. In nucleotides, the CDR3 is TGTGCCAGCAGCCAAGTCTGGCTTGGCCCTGAAGCTTTCTTT.

The chain combines TRBV7-8 with TRBJ2-2; D is perhaps TRBD2 (7 bases). The V gene's germline CDR1 is SGHVS and CDR2 FQNEAQ. CDR3 size: 17 residues. V was clipped by 4 bases and J by 6 bases, with 21 bases between them. Here the CDR3 DNA reads TGTGCCAGCAGCTGGGAGGGGGGCCTTCTTAACGCCGGGGAGCTGTTTTTT. Its protein is CASSWEGGLLNAGELFF. The variable domain in full, completed from reference TRBV7-8 and TRBJ2-2, reads GAGVSQSPRYKVAKRGQDVALRCDPISGHVSLFWYQQALGQGPEFLTYFQNEAQLDKSGLPSDRFFAERPEGSVSTLKIQRTQQEDSAVYLCASSWEGGLLNAGELFFGEGSRLTVL.

The rearrangement joins TRBV27 to TRBJ2-7; D is unclear. The germline V and J ends were trimmed by 7 bases and 3 bases, with 16 bases remaining between them. From germline, CDR1 is MNHEY and CDR2 SMNVEV (reference sequence). The CDR3 covers 14 residues. The CDR3 region is CASTPTRADYEQYF. CDR3 sequence (DNA): TGTGCCAGCACCCCAACTCGTGCAGACTACGAGCAGTACTTC.